This TCR beta chain was sequenced during a study of blood T cell repertoires in COVID-19 (dated by TCRdb to 2020 to 2022). Background for the entire study: Collaborator samples came from the United States, Italy and Spain and covered acute and convalescent phases of COVID-19. The prospective study material was composed of cDNA or gDNA derived from T cells, B-cell-depleted T cells, or PBMCs. The dataset comprised deeply sampled blood TCRbeta repertoires from subjects exposed to, actively infected with, or recovered from COVID-19. The repertoires were made available in a free public database intended to serve as a resource for research on the immune response to SARS-CoV-2. Samples were obtained from the ongoing ImmuneRACE study (first 160 participants) and from over 1,000 subjects provided by 6 global collaborators. Sample metadata almost always included a de-identified subject ID, COVID-19 status, age in years and sex. HLA class I and class II types, where available, came from metadata supplied by the sample provider rather than from assay-based typing. The paper's findings and limits, for the study overall: The quantity of clinical and demographic metadata differed by source and by participant and was supplied without curation.

Details on this clone: Its antigen is still unknown. No per-base quality is available; no much larger clone lies one base away.

Trimming removed 5 bases from V and 5 bases from J; the gene matches leave 2 bases unexplained. Including the terminal cysteine and phenylalanine, the CDR3 comprises 13 residues. Kept here is only the CDR3 DNA, which spans 39 bases and is read in frame from base 1. Sequences MNHEY (CDR1) and SVGAGI (CDR2) are obtained from the germline V gene. Whole blood was collected in K2EDTA tubes by collaborating institutions according to the institutions' own protocols. Collaborator samples were shipped for TCRbeta analysis as frozen whole blood, isolated PBMCs, or DNA extracted from either sample type. The immunoSEQ Assay, a bias-controlled multiplex PCR, was used to amplify TCRbeta CDR3 regions from genomic DNA. The original methods were these. The number of nucleated cells in each sample was estimated by amplification of reference gene primers within the assay. To quantify the absolute abundance of each unique TCRbeta CDR3 rearrangement, sequence reads were collapsed and filtered. For each sample, productive Simpson clonality was calculated as the square root of Simpson's diversity index across productive rearrangements. In TCRdb, the immuneACCESS table is reduced to in-frame sequences with V and J assigned. These tables do not hold every clone; where another copy was compared, an unresolved V gene accounts for under half, and the others remain unexplained. V and J calls and clone size are copied from that table; D and trimming were computed from the DNA. The sample table shows about 73,000 clones, and 89% are seen once. The top ten clonotypes cover around 10% of the sample.

The chain is encoded by TRBV6-5 joined to TRBJ1-3, with 8 central nucleotides matching TRBD1. The sample comprised peripheral blood. This clonotype originated in a man older than 75 with acute or convalescent COVID-19. Here is the DNA: TGTGCCAGCAGTACAGGGGGGAGAAACACCATATATTTT. Its translation is CASSTGGRNTIYF.